This TCR beta chain was observed in a study of cytomegalovirus exposure and HLA in healthy donors. At the level of the study: Earlier findings included 117 million unique TCR beta sequences obtained from approximately 170 million T cells. There were about 86 million unique TCRs (from HLA-typed donors) in an early data release. Ancestry clustering placed more than 65% of several hundred genotyped donors in the Caucasian-associated cluster.

The CDR3 totals 16 residues. The V gene lost 0 bases and the J gene lost 1 base, with 11 bases spanning the gap. Germline values: CDR1 MNHEY, CDR2 SVGAGI. Study results and limitations: The study had only CMV serostatus as immune exposure information.

To note about this clone: Its antigen is unknown.

The PCR was carried out with 60 Vbeta primers and 13 Jbeta primers. Sequencing was performed with immunoSEQ multiplex PCR; in TCRdb, only in-frame clones are kept and a portion is missing. The repertoire holds about 140,000 clones, 75% to 90% seen once, with under 3% in the top ten. The material sequenced was PBMCs. The TCR comes from a woman under 40 in good health and CMV-seronegative. J is TRBJ2-3 and V is TRBV6-5; a weak D match, TRBD2 (6 bases). The CDR3 protein is CASSYSGGLGTDTQYF. The CDR3 bases are TGTGCCAGCAGTTACTCGGGGGGACTGGGCACAGATACGCAGTATTTT.